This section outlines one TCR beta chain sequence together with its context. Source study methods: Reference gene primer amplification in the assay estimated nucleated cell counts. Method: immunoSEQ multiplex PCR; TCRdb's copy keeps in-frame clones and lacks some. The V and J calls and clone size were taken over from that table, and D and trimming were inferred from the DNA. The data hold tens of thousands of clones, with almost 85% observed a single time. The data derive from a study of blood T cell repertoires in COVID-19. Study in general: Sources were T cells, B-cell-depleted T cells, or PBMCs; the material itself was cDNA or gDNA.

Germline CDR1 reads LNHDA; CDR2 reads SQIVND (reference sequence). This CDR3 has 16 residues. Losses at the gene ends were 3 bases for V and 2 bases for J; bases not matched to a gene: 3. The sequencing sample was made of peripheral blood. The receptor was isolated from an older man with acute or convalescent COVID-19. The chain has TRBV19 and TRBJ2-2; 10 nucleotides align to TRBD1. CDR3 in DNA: TGTGCCAGTAGTATTAGACAGGGGGCAAACACCGGGGAGCTGTTTTTT. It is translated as CASSIRQGANTGELFF.